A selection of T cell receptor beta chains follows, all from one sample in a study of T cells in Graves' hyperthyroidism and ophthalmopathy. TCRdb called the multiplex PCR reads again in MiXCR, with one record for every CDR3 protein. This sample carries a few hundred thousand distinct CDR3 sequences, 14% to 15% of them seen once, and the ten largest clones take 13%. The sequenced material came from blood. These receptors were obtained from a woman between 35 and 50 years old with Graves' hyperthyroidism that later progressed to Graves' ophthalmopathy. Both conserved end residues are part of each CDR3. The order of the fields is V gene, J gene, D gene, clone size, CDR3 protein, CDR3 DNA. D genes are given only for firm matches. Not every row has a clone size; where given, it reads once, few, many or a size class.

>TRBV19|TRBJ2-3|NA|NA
CASSGGRGRFGADTQYF
TGTGCCAGTAGTGGTGGGAGGGGGCGTTTTGGTGCAGATACGCAGTATTTT
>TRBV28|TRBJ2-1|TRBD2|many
CASSFERESHNEQFF
TGTGCCAGCAGTTTCGAGCGGGAGTCCCACAATGAGCAGTTCTTC
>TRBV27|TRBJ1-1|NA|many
CASSLMLNTEAFF
TGTGCCAGCAGTTTGATGCTGAACACTGAAGCTTTCTTT
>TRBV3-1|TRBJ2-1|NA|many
CASSRHGNNEQFF
TGTGCCAGCAGCCGACACGGAAACAATGAGCAGTTCTTC
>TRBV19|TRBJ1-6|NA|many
CASSTRQMSSYNSPLHF
TGTGCCAGTAGTACCAGACAGATGAGCTCCTATAATTCACCCCTCCACTTT
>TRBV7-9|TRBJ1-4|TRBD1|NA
CASSLGDRGRNEKLFF
TGTGCCAGCAGCTTAGGAGACAGGGGGCGTAATGAAAAACTGTTTTTT
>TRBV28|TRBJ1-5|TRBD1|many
CASGGTDSNQPQHF
TGTGCCAGCGGAGGGACAGATAGCAATCAGCCCCAGCATTTT
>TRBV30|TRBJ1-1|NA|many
CAQRTGNTEAFF
TGTGCTCAGCGAACCGGGAACACTGAAGCTTTCTTT
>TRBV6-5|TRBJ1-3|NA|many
CASSYSNQMSSGNTIYF
TGTGCCAGCAGTTACTCGAACCAGATGAGCTCTGGAAACACCATATATTTT
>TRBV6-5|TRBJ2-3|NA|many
CASSYSNLQDTQYF
TGTGCCAGCAGTTACTCTAACCTACAGGATACGCAGTATTTT
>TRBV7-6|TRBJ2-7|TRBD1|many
CASRPGTGSEQYF
TGTGCCAGCAGACCCGGGACAGGGAGCGAGCAGTACTTC
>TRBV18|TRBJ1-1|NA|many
CASSPGKSNTEAFF
TGTGCCAGCTCACCGGGGAAATCGAACACTGAAGCTTTCTTT
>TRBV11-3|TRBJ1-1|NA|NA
CASSLVEDTEAFF
TGTGCCAGCAGCTTAGTGGAAGACACTGAAGCTTTCTTT
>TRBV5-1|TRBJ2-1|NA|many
CASSLGWGPYNEQFF
TGCGCCAGCAGCTTGGGATGGGGACCTTACAATGAGCAGTTCTTC
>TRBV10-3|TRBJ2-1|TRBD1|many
CAISKRDRVHEQFF
TGTGCCATCAGTAAAAGGGACAGGGTGCATGAGCAGTTCTTC
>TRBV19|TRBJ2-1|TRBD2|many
CASSTSGSSYNEQFF
TGTGCCAGCAGTACGAGCGGGAGCTCCTACAATGAGCAGTTCTTC
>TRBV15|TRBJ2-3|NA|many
CATSRVGGSTDTQYF
TGTGCCACCAGCAGAGTTGGCGGGAGCACAGATACGCAGTATTTT